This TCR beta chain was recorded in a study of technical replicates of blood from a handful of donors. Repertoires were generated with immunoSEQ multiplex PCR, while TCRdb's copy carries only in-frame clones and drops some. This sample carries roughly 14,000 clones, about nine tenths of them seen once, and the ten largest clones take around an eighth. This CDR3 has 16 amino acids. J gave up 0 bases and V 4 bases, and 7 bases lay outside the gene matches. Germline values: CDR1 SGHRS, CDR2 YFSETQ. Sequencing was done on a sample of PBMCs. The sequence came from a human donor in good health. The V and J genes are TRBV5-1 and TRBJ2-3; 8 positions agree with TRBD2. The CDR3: CASSPGLAVSTDTQYF. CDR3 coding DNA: TGCGCCAGCAGCCCAGGACTAGCAGTAAGCACAGATACGCAGTATTTT.